This TCR beta chain was documented in a study of cytomegalovirus exposure and HLA in healthy donors. General study results and limits: Some public TCRs appeared in many individuals, while most sequences were rare.

PCR was performed using 60 Vbeta and 13 Jbeta primers. Clones were read by immunoSEQ multiplex PCR, and TCRdb kept only the in-frame ones, dropping some. Of 75,000 to 95,000 clones listed, 63% were seen once; the top ten hold just under 6.5%. The CDR3 spans 14 residues. The trim removed 4 bases at V and 2 bases at J, leaving 4 bases unmatched. The germline V gene has CDR1 SGHTA and CDR2 FQGTGA. For this clone: Its antigen remains unknown.

The sequence derives from a woman aged 30 to 39 in good health and CMV-seronegative. This rearrangement joins TRBV7-3 to TRBJ1-1; 7 nucleotides match TRBD1. Material for sequencing was PBMCs. CDR3 residues: CASSSSGGNTEAFF. The CDR3 DNA is TGTGCCAGCAGCTCCTCAGGGGGTAACACTGAAGCTTTCTTT.